Below, one TCR beta chain is given with its context. The antigen is not known. The CDR3 sequence is 13 residues long. V was shortened by 4 bases and J by 1 base, with 10 bases between the two germline ends. Per germline, CDR1 SQVTM and CDR2 ANQGSEA. The sample originates from a study of OX40 agonist ivuxolimab in advanced cancers. On the study more broadly: Those enrolled were 82.7% male, with a mean age of about 66 years and ages from roughly 20 to 90. Study-wide points: Among the nonresponders, some also had low normalized T-cell clonal expansion. Within 6 weeks, CD4+ and CD8+ blood T cells expanded clonally at 0.1 to 3.0 mg/kg.

The method was immunoSEQ multiplex PCR; TCRdb's version includes in-frame clones alone and lacks a portion of them. The table lists 78,000 or so clones, 80% to 90% of them singletons. This sequence originates from an adult with an advanced solid tumor such as melanoma, head and neck, liver or kidney cancer. The V and J genes are TRBV29-1 and TRBJ2-5; D gene ambiguous. The sample was CD4+ or CD8+ T cells sorted from blood, taken in a trial of the OX40 agonist ivuxolimab. DNA of the CDR3: TGCAGCGTTGCGTTGTCATCCCAAGAGACCCAGTACTTC. Translating it yields CSVALSSQETQYF.